This is a list of T cell receptor beta chains from one sample in a study of blood T cell repertoires in COVID-19. The assay was immunoSEQ multiplex PCR, and TCRdb's table has in-frame clones only and misses some. The sample shows 200,000 to 250,000 clones, around 85% of them seen only once. The sequenced material came from peripheral blood. The receptors were gathered from a man in his 60s with acute or convalescent COVID-19. Each CDR3 is given with its conserved first and last residue. Fields, in order: J gene, clone size, V gene, D gene, CDR3 DNA, CDR3 protein. D genes are given only for firm matches. Expanded clones get a size class; other rows say once, few or many, or leave the size out.

J: TRBJ2-2
size: .
V: TRBV6-6
D: TRBD2
DNA: TGTGCCAGCAGGGACAGCGGGAGGGCGAACACCGGGGAGCTGTTTTTT
CDR3: CASRDSGRANTGELFF

J: TRBJ2-1
size: .
V: TRBV10-3
D: TRBD2
DNA: TGTGCCGCCCTTAGACTAGCGGACAATGAGCAGTTCTTC
CDR3: CAALRLADNEQFF

J: TRBJ2-7
size: .
V: TRBV13
D: TRBD2
DNA: TGTGCCAGCAGCCCCAGGGGAGGGGGGACTAGCGCGTCCTACGAGCAGTACTTC
CDR3: CASSPRGGGTSASYEQYF

J: TRBJ2-7
size: .
V: TRBV18
D: .
DNA: TGTGCCAGCTCACCTAACACGGGACTGACCTCCGAGCAGTACTTC
CDR3: CASSPNTGLTSEQYF

J: TRBJ2-1
size: .
V: TRBV28
D: TRBD1
DNA: TGTGCCAGCAGTCCCCAGGGGGCAGGATACAATGAGCAGTTCTTC
CDR3: CASSPQGAGYNEQFF

J: TRBJ1-4
size: .
V: TRBV28
D: .
DNA: TGTGCCAGCAGCCTCTACCGACAGCCAACTAATGAAAAACTGTTTTTT
CDR3: CASSLYRQPTNEKLFF

J: TRBJ2-5
size: once
V: TRBV2
D: .
DNA: TGTGCCAGCAGTGAACTCGGGGAGACCCAGTACTTC
CDR3: CASSELGETQYF

J: TRBJ2-5
size: once
V: TRBV4-1
D: .
DNA: TGCGCCAGCAGCCAAGTGAGGGGGGGGCGAGAGACCCAGTACTTC
CDR3: CASSQVRGGRETQYF

J: TRBJ1-5
size: .
V: TRBV7-9
D: .
DNA: TGTGCCAGCAGCTTATCCAACAGGCAGCCCCAGCATTTT
CDR3: CASSLSNRQPQHF

J: TRBJ1-2
size: .
V: TRBV6-5
D: TRBD1
DNA: TGTGCCAGCACTCCGTTTAGGACAGGGGGGGGCTACACCTTC
CDR3: CASTPFRTGGGYTF